A single sample is the source of the 3 T cell receptor beta chains below, sequenced in a study of T-cell memory formation after mild COVID-19. Each CDR3 protein is one row after TCRdb ran MiXCR on the 5' RACE reads. The sample carries approximately 560,000 distinct CDR3 sequences, 15% to 20% recorded once. Material for sequencing was PBMCs or a T cell subset sorted from them (not recorded which). The receptor set was obtained from an adult woman who had mild COVID-19 (a few samples of this study predate the infection). Cell type and time point are not known.

The chain uses TRBV30 and TRBJ1-1; D unclear. Trimming took off 0 bases at V and 4 bases at J, with 6 bases between the two ends. The CDR3 loop spans 12 amino acids. Germline lookup yields CDR1 GTSNPN and CDR2 SVGIG (reference sequence). The DNA for the CDR3 is TGTGCCTGGAGTGTGTACCGCACTGAAGCTTTCTTT. This sequence encodes CAWSVYRTEAFF.

V is TRBV7-2 and J is TRBJ2-3; D might be TRBD1 (6 bases). From germline, CDR1 is SGHTA and CDR2 FQGNSA. The CDR3 consists of 16 residues. V was clipped by 5 bases and J by 4 bases, with 19 bases between them. Here the CDR3 reads CASSPLGGSGADTQYF. CDR3 DNA sequence: TGTGCCAGCAGCCCCCTGGGCGGCTCAGGGGCAGATACGCAGTATTTT. Full variable domain (remainder filled in from reference TRBV7-2 and TRBJ2-3): GAGVSQSPSNKVTEKGKDVELRCDPISGHTALYWYRQSLGQGLEFLIYFQGNSAPDKSGLPSDRFSAERTGGSVSTLTIQRTQQEDSAVYLCASSPLGGSGADTQYFGPGTRLTVL.

This clonotype occurred a few times. The chain has TRBV9 and TRBJ2-3; no definite D call. The CDR3 consists of 15 residues. Germline CDR1 SGDLS, CDR2 YYNGEE. Trimming took off 4 bases at V and 2 bases at J, with 14 bases between the two ends. The DNA for the CDR3 is TGTGCCAGCAGCCTCTACGTGGGAAACACAGATACGCAGTATTTT. Translating gives CASSLYVGNTDTQYF.